The clone carrying this T cell receptor (beta chain) was seen just once. The sample belongs to a study of identical twins. MiXCR was run by TCRdb on the 5' RACE reads, yielding one entry per CDR3 protein. The sample shows about 520,000 distinct CDR3 sequences, 20% to 25% of them seen only once. These data are also associated with another study on T cells expressing NK-cell markers.

This receptor was identified in a woman younger than 30 in good health. Sequenced input: CD4+ T cells sorted from blood.

CDR3 loop: CSAMPDRGLDQPQHF. The CDR3 DNA reads as TGCAGTGCTATGCCGGACAGGGGGCTGGATCAGCCCCAGCATTTT. The chain has TRBV20-1 and TRBJ1-5; 11 bases are shared with TRBD1. Trimming cost V 4 bases and J 5 bases; bases outside gene matches: 7. Germline V gene lookup returns CDR1 DFQATT and CDR2 SNEGSKA (reference sequence). This CDR3 is 15 amino acids long.